The 15 T cell receptor beta chains below come from one sample, sequenced in a study of blood T cells in healthy people across ages. A second roughly 6 to 12 cycle PCR used barcoded and J-beta primers. One entry per CDR3 protein, called by TCRdb with MiXCR from the 5' RACE reads. The sample lists around 1,800,000 distinct CDR3 sequences, around 42% occurring once. Sequencing was done on a sample of blood. These receptors were obtained from a human donor in good health.

Here the CDR3 DNA reads TGCAGCGTTGAGATCACTAGGGAAAAACTGTTTTTT. It encodes CSVEITREKLFF. This chain connects TRBV29-1 to TRBJ1-4; D not certain. The length of the CDR3 is 12 residues. V was pared by 3 bases and J by 8 bases, with 10 bases between. Germline CDR1 reads SQVTM; CDR2 reads ANQGSEA.

This clonotype came up many times. The V gene is TRBV7-2, the J gene TRBJ2-1; D gene uncertain. With 5 bases removed from V and 0 bases from J, the gap between germline ends came to 11 bases. The germline V gene has CDR1 SGHTA and CDR2 FQGNSA. The CDR3 totals 15 residues. The CDR3 region has the DNA TGTGCCAGCAGCGCCGGTGGTTTCTCCTACAATGAGCAGTTCTTC. Amino acids: CASSAGGFSYNEQFF.

This sequence joins TRBV7-2 and TRBJ1-5, with no clear D. The germline V gene encodes CDR1 SGHTA and CDR2 FQGNSA. V was clipped by 5 bases and J by 5 bases, with 13 bases between them. The CDR3 extends over 14 amino acids. DNA of the CDR3: TGTGCCAGCAGCCTTTCCGGGTCTGATCAGCCCCAGCATTTT. Translated: CASSLSGSDQPQHF.

V gene TRBV10-3 combines with J gene TRBJ1-6; a weak D match, TRBD1 (5 bases). There are 15 residues in the CDR3. The germline V and J ends were trimmed by 0 bases and 9 bases, with 12 bases remaining between them. Germline V gene data show CDR1 as ENHRY and CDR2 as SYGVKD. CDR3 loop: CAISESGQGGSPLHF. CDR3 nucleotide sequence: TGTGCCATCAGTGAGTCCGGCCAGGGCGGTTCACCCCTCCACTTT.

This clonotype occurred many times. With a much larger clone just one base away, this may be a read error. The chain carries TRBV6-2 or TRBV6-3 and TRBJ2-7; D perhaps matches TRBD2 (5 bases). Germline values: CDR1 MNHEY, CDR2 SVGEGT. The CDR3 contains 14 residues. The V end lost 5 bases, the J end lost 5 bases, and 16 bases lay between the germline ends. DNA of the CDR3: TGTGCCAGCAGTCAAAACTCAGAGGGCCACGAGCAGTACTTC. Its translation: CASSQNSEGHEQYF.

This clonotype was seen a few times. V and J are TRBV6-5 and TRBJ1-2; 11 bases map to TRBD1. CDR3 length: 17 amino acids. Germline CDR1 reads MNHEY; CDR2 reads SVGAGI. Trimming removed 4 bases from V and 8 bases from J; junction bases left unmatched: 15. CDR3 in DNA: TGTGCCAGCAGTTTTGTGGGGGACAGGGGGAAAGCGGGAGGCTACACCTTC. Translating gives CASSFVGDRGKAGGYTF.

This clonotype was seen more than once but under ten times. The rearrangement joins TRBV3-1 to TRBJ2-3; D is ambiguous. V shed 1 base and J shed 6 bases, with 8 bases lying between them. The CDR3 covers 13 residues. The germline gives CDR1 LGHDT, CDR2 YNNKEL (reference sequence). CDR3 region: CASSQGMGDTQYF. The CDR3 DNA is TGTGCCAGCAGCCAAGGGATGGGGGATACGCAGTATTTT.

This clonotype was seen a handful of times. The chain couples TRBV29-1 to TRBJ2-5; 15 positions match TRBD2. V shed 7 bases, J shed 11 bases, and the junction held 11 bases outside the gene matches. CDR3 length: 14 amino acids. Germline V lookup: CDR1 SQVTM, CDR2 ANQGSEA. CDR3 bases: TGCAGCGGACGGACTAGCGGGGGGGGTAATGAGCAGTACTTC. Its translation is CSGRTSGGGNEQYF.

The chain carries TRBV27 and TRBJ1-2, with 9 bases that match TRBD1. This CDR3 comprises 17 residues. The J segment lost 0 bases and the V segment lost 5 bases, leaving 10 bases of the junction unmatched. Germline assignment: CDR1 MNHEY and CDR2 SMNVEV (reference sequence). This chain's CDR3 is CASSTWDRVRANYGYTF. DNA of the CDR3: TGTGCCAGCAGTACCTGGGACAGGGTACGAGCTAACTATGGCTACACCTTC.

The chain links TRBV7-2 to TRBJ2-7; either TRBD1 or TRBD2 may supply D (5 bases each). This CDR3 region has 14 residues. V gave up 5 bases and J gave up 5 bases, with 16 bases separating them. CDR1 and CDR2 from the germline V gene are SGHTA and FQGNSA. The CDR3 region has the DNA TGTGCCAGCAGCCGCAGCAGGGAGATTGACGAGCAGTACTTC. Translating gives CASSRSREIDEQYF. The full variable domain, in which reference TRBV7-2 and TRBJ2-7 provide the parts outside the CDR3, is GAGVSQSPSNKVTEKGKDVELRCDPISGHTALYWYRQSLGQGLEFLIYFQGNSAPDKSGLPSDRFSAERTGGSVSTLTIQRTQQEDSAVYLCASSRSREIDEQYFGPGTRLTVT.

The chain recombines TRBV13 with TRBJ1-2; TRBD1 matches at 8 bases. The ends lost 3 bases at V and 1 base at J; junction bases unmatched: 4. Germline assignment: CDR1 PRHDT and CDR2 FYEKMQ (reference sequence). This CDR3 contains 15 residues. The CDR3 here is CASSLGDRINYGYTF. CDR3 bases: TGTGCCAGCAGCTTGGGGGACAGGATTAACTATGGCTACACCTTC.

The rearrangement links TRBV18 to TRBJ1-1, with D perhaps matching TRBD1 (5 bases). The V gene's germline CDR1 is KGHSH and CDR2 LQKENI. The CDR3 length is 13 residues. V was clipped by 7 bases and J by 3 bases, with 12 bases between them. The CDR3 coding sequence is TGTGCCAGCTTCGCCAGGGTAGACACTGAAGCTTTCTTT. The encoded protein is CASFARVDTEAFF.

The chain couples TRBV29-1 to TRBJ2-2; 9 nucleotides align to TRBD1. Trimming removed 4 bases from V and 5 bases from J; junction bases left unmatched: 8. The germline gives CDR1 SQVTM, CDR2 ANQGSEA. This CDR3 is built from 15 residues. Written as DNA, the CDR3 is TGCAGCGTTGCTTGGGACAGGGTAAAAACCGGGGAGCTGTTTTTT. Residues: CSVAWDRVKTGELFF.

The genes are TRBV4-3 and TRBJ1-2; D remains ambiguous. The CDR3 sequence is 15 residues long. The V end was cut by 0 bases, the J end by 1 base, with 9 bases between. Germline CDR1 reads LGHNA; CDR2 reads YSLEER. CDR3 sequence reads: CASSQDFGVNYGYTF. The CDR3 nucleotides read TGCGCCAGCAGCCAAGATTTTGGCGTTAACTATGGCTACACCTTC.

The chain recombines TRBV27 with TRBJ1-2; no clear D gene. The length of the CDR3 is 12 residues. Germline CDR1 and CDR2: MNHEY and SMNVEV (reference sequence). V gave up 3 bases and J gave up 7 bases, with 9 bases separating them. The CDR3 loop is CASSFGLFGYTF. CDR3 in DNA: TGTGCCAGCAGTTTTGGGCTCTTTGGCTACACCTTC.